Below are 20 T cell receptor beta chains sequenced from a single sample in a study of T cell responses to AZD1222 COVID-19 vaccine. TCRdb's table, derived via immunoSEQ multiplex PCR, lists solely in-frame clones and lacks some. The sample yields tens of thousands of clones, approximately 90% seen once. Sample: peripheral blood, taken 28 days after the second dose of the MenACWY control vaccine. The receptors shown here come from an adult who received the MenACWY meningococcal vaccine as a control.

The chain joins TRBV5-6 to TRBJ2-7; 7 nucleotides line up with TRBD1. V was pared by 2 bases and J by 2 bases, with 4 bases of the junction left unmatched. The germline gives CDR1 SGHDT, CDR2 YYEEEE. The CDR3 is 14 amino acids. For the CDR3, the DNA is TGTGCCAGCAGCTTCCGGGACAGACCCTACGAGCAGTACTTC. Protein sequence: CASSFRDRPYEQYF.

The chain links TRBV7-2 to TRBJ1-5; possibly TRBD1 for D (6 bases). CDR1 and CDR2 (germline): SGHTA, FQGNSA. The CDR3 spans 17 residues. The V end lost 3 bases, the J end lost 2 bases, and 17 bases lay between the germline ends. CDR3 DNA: TGTGCCAGCAGCTTCGGGGTGGGGGGCACGGGCAATCAGCCCCAGCATTTT. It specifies CASSFGVGGTGNQPQHF.

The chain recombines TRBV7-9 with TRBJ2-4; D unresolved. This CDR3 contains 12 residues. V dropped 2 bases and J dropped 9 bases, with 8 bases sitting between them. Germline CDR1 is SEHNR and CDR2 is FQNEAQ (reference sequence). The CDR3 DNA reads TGTGCCAGCAGCTTATTAGAGAGCATTCAGTACTTC. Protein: CASSLLESIQYF.

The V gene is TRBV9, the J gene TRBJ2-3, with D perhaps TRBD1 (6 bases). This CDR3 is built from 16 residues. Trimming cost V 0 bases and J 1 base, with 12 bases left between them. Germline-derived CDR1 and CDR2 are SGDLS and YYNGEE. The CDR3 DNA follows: TGTGCCAGCAGCGTAGGAGGGGGTAGTGGCACAGATACGCAGTATTTT. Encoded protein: CASSVGGGSGTDTQYF.

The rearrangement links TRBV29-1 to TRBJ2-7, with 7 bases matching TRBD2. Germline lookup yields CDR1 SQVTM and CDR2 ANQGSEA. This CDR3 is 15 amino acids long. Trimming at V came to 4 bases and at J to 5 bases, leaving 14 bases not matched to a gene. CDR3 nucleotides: TGCAGCGTTGGTGGTGGGAGGGCCAGTGCTCACGAGCAGTACTTC. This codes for CSVGGGRASAHEQYF.

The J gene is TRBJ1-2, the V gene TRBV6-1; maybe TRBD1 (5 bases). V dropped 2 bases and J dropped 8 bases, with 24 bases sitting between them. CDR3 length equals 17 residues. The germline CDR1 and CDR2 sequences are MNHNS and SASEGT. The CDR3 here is CASSELVRAGQQSGYTF. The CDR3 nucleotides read TGTGCCAGCAGTGAATTGGTTCGGGCAGGACAACAATCGGGCTACACCTTC.

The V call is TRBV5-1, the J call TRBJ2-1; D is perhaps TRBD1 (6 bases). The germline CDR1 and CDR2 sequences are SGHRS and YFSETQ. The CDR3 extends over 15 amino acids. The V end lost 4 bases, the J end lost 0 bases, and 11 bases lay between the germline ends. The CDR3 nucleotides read TGCGCCAGCAGCCCACAGGGCAGCTCCTACAATGAGCAGTTCTTC. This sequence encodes CASSPQGSSYNEQFF.

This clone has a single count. Here the CDR3 reads CASSPGPVVVSYGYTF. The CDR3 nucleotides are TGTGCCAGCTCCCCGGGGCCCGTCGTCGTTAGCTATGGCTACACCTTC. J is TRBJ1-2 and V is TRBV27, with D possibly TRBD1 on 5 matching bases. Per the germline V gene, CDR1 is MNHEY and CDR2 is SMNVEV (reference sequence). The CDR3 runs to 16 residues. The V end lost 8 bases, the J end lost 4 bases, and 23 bases lay between the germline ends.

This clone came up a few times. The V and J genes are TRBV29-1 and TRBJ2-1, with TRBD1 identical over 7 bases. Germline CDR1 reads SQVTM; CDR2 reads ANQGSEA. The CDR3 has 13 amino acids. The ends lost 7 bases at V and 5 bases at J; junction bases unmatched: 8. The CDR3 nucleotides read TGCAGCGCCCAAAAGGGGGCCCACAATGAGCAGTTCTTC. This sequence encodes CSAQKGAHNEQFF.

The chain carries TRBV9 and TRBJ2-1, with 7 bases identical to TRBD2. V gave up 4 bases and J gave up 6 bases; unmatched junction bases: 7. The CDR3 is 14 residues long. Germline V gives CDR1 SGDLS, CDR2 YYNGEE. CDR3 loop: CASSPRDYLNEQFF. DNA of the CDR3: TGTGCCAGCAGCCCCCGGGACTATCTCAATGAGCAGTTCTTC.

CDR3 DNA sequence: TGTGCCAGCAGTTTACCCCTGACAGGGTATGGCTACACCTTC. As protein: CASSLPLTGYGYTF. This rearrangement joins TRBV28 to TRBJ1-2; 7 bases fit TRBD1. This CDR3 has 14 amino acids. Losses at the gene ends were 2 bases for V and 5 bases for J; bases not matched to a gene: 5. Germline-derived CDR1 and CDR2 are MDHEN and SYDVKM.

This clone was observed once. DNA of the CDR3: TGTGCCAGCAGCTCGTCCCCTTCTCCAACTAATGAAAAACTGTTTTTT. Its protein is CASSSSPSPTNEKLFF. V usage is TRBV7-9 and J usage is TRBJ1-4, with D uncertain. V gave up 4 bases and J gave up 0 bases, with 12 bases separating them. The CDR3 spans 16 residues. The germline gives CDR1 SEHNR, CDR2 FQNEAQ (reference sequence).

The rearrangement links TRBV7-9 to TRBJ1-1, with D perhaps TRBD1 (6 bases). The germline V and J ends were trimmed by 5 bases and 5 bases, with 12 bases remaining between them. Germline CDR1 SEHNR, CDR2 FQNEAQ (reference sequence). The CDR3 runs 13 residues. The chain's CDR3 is CASSAIGGTEAFF. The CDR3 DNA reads TGTGCCAGCAGCGCAATAGGGGGGACTGAAGCTTTCTTT.

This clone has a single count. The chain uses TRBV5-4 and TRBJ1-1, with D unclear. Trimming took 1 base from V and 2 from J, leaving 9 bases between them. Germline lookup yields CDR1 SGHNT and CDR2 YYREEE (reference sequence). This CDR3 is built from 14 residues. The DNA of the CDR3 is TGTGCCAGCAGCTTGCGAGACCTAAACACTGAAGCTTTCTTT. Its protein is CASSLRDLNTEAFF.

As DNA, the CDR3 is TGTGCCATCTGTCCGCACTCTGGAAACACCATATATTTT. As protein: CAICPHSGNTIYF. The chain recombines TRBV10-3 with TRBJ1-3; D remains ambiguous. Germline assignment: CDR1 ENHRY and CDR2 SYGVKD. CDR3 length: 13 amino acids. Trimming removed 8 bases at V and 0 bases at J, with 8 bases between.

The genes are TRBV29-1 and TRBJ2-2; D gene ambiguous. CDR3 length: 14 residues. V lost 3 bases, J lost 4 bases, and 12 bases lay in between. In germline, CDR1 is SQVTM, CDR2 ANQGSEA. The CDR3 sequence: CSVEVGKGTGELFF. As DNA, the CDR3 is TGCAGCGTTGAGGTGGGGAAAGGCACCGGGGAGCTGTTTTTT.

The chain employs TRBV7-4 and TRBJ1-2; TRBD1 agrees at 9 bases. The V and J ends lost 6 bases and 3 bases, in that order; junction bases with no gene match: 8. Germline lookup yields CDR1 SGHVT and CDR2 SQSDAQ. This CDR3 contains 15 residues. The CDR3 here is CASRCRDREHYGYTF. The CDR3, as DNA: TGTGCCAGCAGATGCCGGGACAGGGAGCACTATGGCTACACCTTC.

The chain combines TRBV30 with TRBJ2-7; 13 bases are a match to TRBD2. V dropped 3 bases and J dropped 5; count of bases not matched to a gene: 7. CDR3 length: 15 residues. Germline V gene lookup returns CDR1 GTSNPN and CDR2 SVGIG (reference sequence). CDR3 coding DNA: TGTGCCTGGAGCCCTGGGACTAGCGGGATAAACGAGCAGTACTTC. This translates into CAWSPGTSGINEQYF.

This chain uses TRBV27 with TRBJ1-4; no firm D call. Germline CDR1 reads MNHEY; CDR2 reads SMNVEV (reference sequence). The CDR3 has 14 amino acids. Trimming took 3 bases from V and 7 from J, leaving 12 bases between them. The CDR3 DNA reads TGTGCCAGCAGTTTCACCGGGATGGGTGAAAAACTGTTTTTT. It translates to CASSFTGMGEKLFF.

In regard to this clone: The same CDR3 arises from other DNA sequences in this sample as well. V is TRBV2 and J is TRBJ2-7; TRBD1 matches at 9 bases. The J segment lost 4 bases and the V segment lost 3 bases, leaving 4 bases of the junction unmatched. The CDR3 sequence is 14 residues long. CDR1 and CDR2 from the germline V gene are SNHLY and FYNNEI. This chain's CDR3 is CASSDRDRVYEQYF. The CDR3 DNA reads TGTGCCAGCAGTGACCGGGACAGGGTATACGAGCAGTACTTC.